Below, 32 T cell receptor beta chains from the same sample are listed, as sequenced in a study of T cells in Graves' hyperthyroidism and ophthalmopathy. It was RNA transcripts that yielded the amplified TCR beta CDR3 regions. Initially, a first-round RT-PCR of the TCR CDR3 employed the HTBI primer set. Using its own MiXCR run on the multiplex PCR reads, TCRdb lists one record per CDR3 protein. The table includes roughly 420,000 distinct CDR3 sequences, 15% to 19% detected once. Sequencing was done on a sample of blood. These receptors originate from a woman under 30 with Graves' hyperthyroidism.

V gene TRBV15 combines with J gene TRBJ2-1; D not certain. This CDR3 has 14 amino acids. The V and J ends lost 0 bases and 6 bases respectively, with 9 bases between them. Germline V gene lookup returns CDR1 LNHNV and CDR2 YYDKDF (reference sequence). The CDR3 DNA follows: TGTGCCACCAGCAGAGATCTAGACGTCAATGAGCAGTTCTTC. The encoded protein is CATSRDLDVNEQFF.

The table lists this clonotype with a few counts. The chain is built from TRBV12-3 or TRBV12-4 and TRBJ2-2, with TRBD1 identical over 8 bases. The CDR3 runs to 17 residues. V was clipped by 3 bases and J by 2 bases; unmatched bases: 8. CDR3 protein: CASSFQAQGANTGELFF. The DNA for the CDR3 is TGTGCCAGCAGTTTCCAAGCTCAGGGGGCTAACACCGGGGAGCTGTTTTTT.

This clonotype has a count of ten or more. J is TRBJ2-3 and V is TRBV2; 13 bases are a match to TRBD2. There are 15 residues in the CDR3. Germline-derived CDR1 and CDR2 are SNHLY and FYNNEI. The ends lost 5 bases at V and 6 bases at J; junction bases unmatched: 5. CDR3 in amino acids: CASSRTSGGGDTQYF. The CDR3 nucleotides read TGTGCCAGCAGTCGGACTAGCGGGGGTGGTGATACGCAGTATTTT. The variable domain in full, with the rest retrieved from reference TRBV2 and TRBJ2-3, is EPEVTQTPSHQVTQMGQEVILRCVPISNHLYFYWYRQILGQKVEFLVSFYNNEISEKSEIFDDQFSVERPDGSNFTLKIRSTKLEDSAMYFCASSRTSGGGDTQYFGPGTRLTVL.

J is TRBJ2-7 and V is TRBV7-9; no firm D call. Between the trimmed V and J ends, which lost 10 bases and 5 bases, there was a span of 15 bases. The CDR3 sequence is 12 residues long. Germline assignment: CDR1 SEHNR and CDR2 FQNEAQ (reference sequence). CDR3 region: CATRTDFHEQYF. CDR3 DNA: TGTGCCACCCGAACAGATTTTCACGAGCAGTACTTC. Based on the CDR3 plus reference TRBV7-9 and TRBJ2-7, the full variable domain is DTGVSQNPRHKITKRGQNVTFRCDPISEHNRLYWYRQTLGQGPEFLTYFQNEAQLEKSRLLSDRFSAERPKGSFSTLEIQRTEQGDSAMYLCATRTDFHEQYFGPGTRLTVT.

This clonotype has ten or more counts. This chain joins TRBV7-3 and TRBJ2-1; 9 nucleotides align to TRBD2. V shed 5 bases and J 3 bases; nucleotides not matched to a gene: 8. The CDR3 consists of 16 residues. CDR1 is SGHTA and CDR2 is FQGTGA in the germline V gene. The CDR3 DNA reads TGTGCCAGCAGCCGAGGGGCGGGAGGGTTCTACAATGAGCAGTTCTTC. Residues: CASSRGAGGFYNEQFF. Drawing the rest from reference TRBV7-3 and TRBJ2-1, the complete variable domain is GAGVSQTPSNKVTEKGKYVELRCDPISGHTALYWYRQSLGQGPEFLIYFQGTGAADDSGLPNDRFFAVRPEGSVSTLKIQRTERGDSAVYLCASSRGAGGFYNEQFFGPGTRLTVL.

This clonotype came up many times. The CDR3 sequence: CASSEWTATGELFF. The CDR3 DNA reads as TGTGCCAGCAGTGAGTGGACAGCCACCGGGGAGCTGTTTTTT. The V gene is TRBV2, the J gene TRBJ2-2; maybe TRBD1 (6 bases). Trimming took 3 bases from V and 4 from J, leaving 9 bases between them. This CDR3 has 14 residues. Germline CDR1 SNHLY, CDR2 FYNNEI.

This clonotype occurred many times. The chain recombines TRBV6-1 with TRBJ1-5; D gene unclear. Per the germline V gene, CDR1 is MNHNS and CDR2 is SASEGT. The CDR3 loop spans 14 amino acids. Trimming took 4 bases from V and 1 from J, leaving 8 bases between them. The CDR3 DNA reads TGTGCCAGCAGTGGGCCGTTGAGCAATCAGCCCCAGCATTTT. This codes for CASSGPLSNQPQHF.

The CDR3 sequence is CASRQFGETQYF. The CDR3 region has the DNA TGTGCCAGCAGGCAGTTTGGGGAGACCCAGTACTTC. V gene TRBV28 combines with J gene TRBJ2-5; D is ambiguous. CDR1 MDHEN and CDR2 SYDVKM come from the germline V gene. With 6 bases removed from V and 5 bases from J, the gap between germline ends came to 10 bases. The CDR3 is 12 amino acids.

This clonotype appeared many times. The CDR3 spells CASSHGIPGQEYNEQFF. In DNA form, the CDR3 reads TGTGCCAGCAGCCACGGTATACCGGGACAGGAGTACAATGAGCAGTTCTTC. This rearrangement joins TRBV3-1 to TRBJ2-1; 8 nucleotides align to TRBD1. Per germline, CDR1 LGHDT and CDR2 YNNKEL (reference sequence). The junction had 11 bases not matched to a gene; V was cut back by 3 bases and J by 4 bases. This CDR3 region has 17 residues.

This clonotype was recorded at least ten times. The chain has TRBV2 and TRBJ2-3, with D tentatively TRBD2 (5 bases). Germline CDR1 reads SNHLY; CDR2 reads FYNNEI. CDR3 length: 13 amino acids. Trimming took off 2 bases at V and 9 bases at J, with 12 bases between the two ends. As DNA, the CDR3 is TGTGCCAGCAGTGAACTAGCAGAGGTGACGCAGTATTTT. Protein: CASSELAEVTQYF.

This clonotype was detected many times. V usage is TRBV7-2 and J usage is TRBJ1-5; D is ambiguous. Trimming took off 3 bases at V and 2 bases at J, with 11 bases between the two ends. The CDR3 loop spans 15 amino acids. Germline values: CDR1 SGHTA, CDR2 FQGNSA. Here the CDR3 DNA reads TGTGCCAGCAGCTTGGACGGACGGGGCAATCAGCCCCAGCATTTT. Translation: CASSLDGRGNQPQHF.

The V and J genes are TRBV10-3 and TRBJ2-2; D is unclear. The CDR3 extends over 13 amino acids. CDR1 and CDR2 (germline): ENHRY, SYGVKD. Trimming took off 3 bases at V and 3 bases at J, with 5 bases between the two ends. DNA for the CDR3: TGTGCCATCAGTGATTCATACACCGGGGAGCTGTTTTTT. This codes for CAISDSYTGELFF.

This clonotype was counted many times. The chain joins TRBV28 to TRBJ2-7; 8 positions agree with TRBD1. The CDR3 covers 15 residues. V trimming: 6 bases; J trimming: 0 bases; junction bases outside the gene matches: 7. Per the germline V gene, CDR1 is MDHEN and CDR2 is SYDVKM. The CDR3 DNA reads as TGTGCCAGCAGAGAGACAGGGGCGGTCTCCTACGAGCAGTACTTC. Its translation is CASRETGAVSYEQYF.

This clonotype was found many times. The chain carries TRBV2 and TRBJ2-1, with TRBD2 matching 9 bases. Germline V gene lookup returns CDR1 SNHLY and CDR2 FYNNEI. CDR3 length: 13 residues. J lost 12 bases, V lost 7 bases, and 10 bases had no gene match. CDR3 residues: CASTPGLASGQFF. The CDR3 DNA reads as TGTGCCAGCACCCCAGGACTAGCGTCTGGGCAGTTCTTC. The complete variable domain, with remaining parts taken from reference TRBV2 and TRBJ2-1, reads EPEVTQTPSHQVTQMGQEVILRCVPISNHLYFYWYRQILGQKVEFLVSFYNNEISEKSEIFDDQFSVERPDGSNFTLKIRSTKLEDSAMYFCASTPGLASGQFFGPGTRLTVL.

This clonotype was seen at least ten times. The CDR3 bases are TGTGCCAGCAGTTTCCCCTCCAAACTGGGGACTGAAGCTTTCTTT. It translates to CASSFPSKLGTEAFF. This chain joins TRBV12-3 or TRBV12-4 and TRBJ1-1; no firm D call. CDR3 length: 15 amino acids. Trimming removed 3 bases from V and 5 bases from J, with 16 bases in between.

This clonotype showed up many times. The V gene is TRBV6-2 or TRBV6-3, the J gene TRBJ2-3, with 14 bases identical to TRBD2. The V and J ends lost 8 bases and 0 bases, in that order; junction bases with no gene match: 13. Looked up from germline, CDR1 is MNHEY and CDR2 is SVGEGT. The CDR3 contains 19 residues. The CDR3, as DNA: TGTGCCAGCGGACCGAGGGGGACTAGCGGGGGATGGAGCACAGATACGCAGTATTTT. This gives the protein CASGPRGTSGGWSTDTQYF.

In this sample, this clonotype turned up many times. V and J are TRBV12-3 or TRBV12-4 and TRBJ1-6; no firm D call. V dropped 8 bases and J dropped 0 bases, with 5 bases sitting between them. The CDR3 is made up of 13 amino acids. The chain's CDR3 is CASYNSYNSPLHF. CDR3 coding DNA: TGTGCCAGCTATAACTCCTATAATTCACCCCTCCACTTT.

This clonotype was seen at least ten times. This rearrangement joins TRBV6-1 to TRBJ1-6; a possible D gene is TRBD1 (6 bases). The germline V and J ends were trimmed by 2 bases and 7 bases, with 9 bases remaining between them. This CDR3 contains 14 residues. Looked up from germline, CDR1 is MNHNS and CDR2 is SASEGT. CDR3 sequence (DNA): TGTGCCAGCAGTGAAAACAGGGAGAATTCACCCCTCCACTTT. Its translation is CASSENRENSPLHF.

In its sample, this clonotype was seen many times. The chain uses TRBV7-8 and TRBJ1-1; D gene unclear. V was shortened by 2 bases and J by 1 base, with 8 bases between the two germline ends. The CDR3 contains 14 residues. Germline V gene data show CDR1 as SGHVS and CDR2 as FQNEAQ. For the CDR3, the DNA is TGTGCCAGCAGCTTACCCGTCCCGAACACTGAAGCTTTCTTT. Residues: CASSLPVPNTEAFF.

This clonotype was seen a few times. The J gene is TRBJ2-3, the V gene TRBV5-6, with D perhaps TRBD2 (6 bases). This CDR3 spans 14 amino acids. Germline values: CDR1 SGHDT, CDR2 YYEEEE. V was clipped by 4 bases and J by 4 bases, with 13 bases between them. CDR3 nucleotides: TGTGCCAGCAGCACGGGACTGGGGGCAGATACGCAGTATTTT. As protein: CASSTGLGADTQYF.

The chain recombines TRBV9 with TRBJ2-5; D possibly corresponds to TRBD2 (5 bases). Trimming took 2 bases from V and 7 from J, leaving 9 bases between them. This CDR3 comprises 12 residues. The V gene's germline CDR1 is SGDLS and CDR2 YYNGEE. CDR3 coding DNA: TGTGCCAGCAGCGTTACCGAGGGGACCCAGTACTTC. This codes for CASSVTEGTQYF.

This chain links TRBV4-1 with TRBJ2-4; D may be TRBD1 (6 bases). CDR3 length: 15 residues. The germline V and J ends were trimmed by 3 bases and 9 bases, with 18 bases remaining between them. Germline values: CDR1 MGHRA, CDR2 YSYEKL. The CDR3: CASSQRDTYPGIQYF. The CDR3 nucleotides read TGCGCCAGCAGCCAGAGGGACACCTACCCTGGCATTCAGTACTTC.

This clonotype was detected many times. CDR3 bases: TGTGCCAGCATTCTCTCACCCGGGACAGGGTCGGACGAGCAGTACTTC. This translates into CASILSPGTGSDEQYF. V usage is TRBV6-1 and J usage is TRBJ2-7; 9 bases align to TRBD1. The trim removed 7 bases at V and 5 bases at J, leaving 15 bases unmatched. The CDR3 consists of 16 residues. CDR1 is MNHNS, CDR2 SASEGT, per germline.

This sequence joins TRBV29-1 and TRBJ1-2; TRBD1 might be the D (6 bases). V was trimmed by 2 bases and J by 6 bases, leaving 13 bases between them. Germline V gives CDR1 SQVTM, CDR2 ANQGSEA. CDR3 length equals 13 residues. CDR3 loop: CSVESQGGDGYTF. The CDR3 DNA reads TGCAGCGTTGAATCACAGGGTGGGGATGGCTACACCTTC.

This clonotype was found many times. This chain links TRBV6-5 with TRBJ2-7; TRBD1 agrees at 8 bases. The CDR3 sequence is 14 residues long. The J segment lost 3 bases and the V segment lost 2 bases, leaving 3 bases of the junction unmatched. Germline V CDR1 and CDR2: MNHEY, SVGAGI. The CDR3 reads CASSYGGTGYEQYF. The CDR3 nucleotides read TGTGCCAGCAGTTACGGCGGGACAGGCTACGAGCAGTACTTC.

This clonotype showed up many times. J is TRBJ1-2 and V is TRBV27; the D is unclear. CDR3 length: 18 amino acids. V was pared by 4 bases and J by 3 bases, with 24 bases between. Germline V gene sequence: CDR1 MNHEY, CDR2 SMNVEV (reference sequence). The CDR3 DNA reads as TGTGCCAGCAGTTCATTAGGTGAAGGAATCTCGACTGACTATGGCTACACCTTC. Translated: CASSSLGEGISTDYGYTF.

In its sample, this clonotype was seen many times. The V gene is TRBV12-3 or TRBV12-4, the J gene TRBJ2-3, with no clear D. Trimming shortened V by 5 bases and J by 1 base, and 19 bases separated the two germline ends. CDR3 size: 17 residues. The CDR3 sequence: CASSPPRWQNGTDTQYF. In nucleotides, the CDR3 is TGTGCCAGCAGTCCCCCCCGGTGGCAGAACGGCACAGATACGCAGTATTTT.

This clonotype showed up many times. The chain links TRBV20-1 to TRBJ2-7; tentative D call: TRBD1 (6 bases). The germline V gene has CDR1 DFQATT and CDR2 SNEGSKA (reference sequence). The CDR3 loop spans 15 amino acids. The ends were cut back, 1 base at V and 2 bases at J, with 15 bases in the middle. The CDR3 nucleotides read TGCAGTGCTAGAGTGGGGACACGTTCGACCTACGAGCAGTACTTC. This translates into CSARVGTRSTYEQYF.

This clonotype appeared a few times. V usage is TRBV30 and J usage is TRBJ2-3, with 14 nucleotides matching TRBD2. Germline loops: CDR1 GTSNPN, CDR2 SVGIG (reference sequence). The CDR3 loop spans 16 amino acids. V lost 3 bases to trimming and J lost 5 bases; unmatched junction nucleotides: 7. CDR3 sequence reads: CAWRQPGLAGVDTQYF. In nucleotides, the CDR3 is TGTGCCTGGAGGCAACCGGGACTAGCGGGGGTAGATACGCAGTATTTT. The variable domain in full, with the rest retrieved from reference TRBV30 and TRBJ2-3, is SQTIHQWPATLVQPVGSPLSLECTVEGTSNPNLYWYRQAAGRGLQLLFYSVGIGQISSEVPQNLSASRPQDRQFILSSKKLLLSDSGFYLCAWRQPGLAGVDTQYFGPGTRLTVL.

This clonotype has more than one count but fewer than ten. The chain has TRBV24-1 and TRBJ2-1; 11 nucleotides agree with TRBD2. CDR1 and CDR2 from the germline V gene are KGHDR and SFDVKD. The V gene end was trimmed by 5 bases and the J gene end by 7 bases; junction bases not matched to a gene: 9. The CDR3 sequence is 16 residues long. In DNA, the CDR3 is TGTGCCACCAGTGCCTCACTAGCGGGAGCGGGGAATGAGCAGTTCTTC. Translated, it gives CATSASLAGAGNEQFF.

This clonotype was counted many times. The rearrangement joins TRBV6-1 to TRBJ2-3; the D is unclear. Germline V gene data show CDR1 as MNHNS and CDR2 as SASEGT. Trimming removed 1 base from V and 0 bases from J, with 11 bases in between. The CDR3 has 16 amino acids. The CDR3 nucleotides are TGTGCCAGCAGTGAAGGCGGCTTGTCTAGCACAGATACGCAGTATTTT. Its translation is CASSEGGLSSTDTQYF.

This clonotype has ten or more counts. This chain uses TRBV7-2 with TRBJ2-3; no definite D call. CDR3 length equals 12 residues. Deletions cut 5 bases from V and 5 bases from J, with 8 bases between. CDR1 is SGHTA, CDR2 FQGNSA, per germline. In DNA, the CDR3 is TGTGCCAGCAGCCCCTACGGAGATACGCAGTATTTT. This translates into CASSPYGDTQYF. Variable domain in full (rest from reference TRBV7-2 and TRBJ2-3): GAGVSQSPSNKVTEKGKDVELRCDPISGHTALYWYRQSLGQGLEFLIYFQGNSAPDKSGLPSDRFSAERTGGSVSTLTIQRTQQEDSAVYLCASSPYGDTQYFGPGTRLTVL.